What follows are 14 T cell receptor beta chains derived from one specimen sequenced in a study of T cell responses to AZD1222 COVID-19 vaccine. Only in-frame clones appear in the TCRdb table, and some are missing; sequencing was by immunoSEQ multiplex PCR. The sample consists of some 180,000 clones, 85% to 95% of them appearing once. The source was peripheral blood, collected 28 days after the second dose of the MenACWY control vaccine. These receptors were obtained from an adult who received the MenACWY meningococcal vaccine as a control.

This rearrangement joins TRBV9 to TRBJ1-2; D gene unclear. V was pared by 0 bases and J by 0 bases, with 9 bases between. This CDR3 is 15 amino acids long. The germline gives CDR1 SGDLS, CDR2 YYNGEE. In DNA form, the CDR3 reads TGTGCCAGCAGCGTAGTGGCAATAGCTAACTATGGCTACACCTTC. Its protein is CASSVVAIANYGYTF. Supplemented by reference TRBV9 and TRBJ1-2, the full variable domain reads DSGVTQTPKHLITATGQRVTLRCSPRSGDLSVYWYQQSLDQGLQFLIQYYNGEERAKGNILERFSAQQFPDLHSELNLSSLELGDSALYFCASSVVAIANYGYTFGSGTRLTVV.

The V call is TRBV7-9, the J call TRBJ1-2; possibly TRBD1 for D (5 bases). Germline loops: CDR1 SEHNR, CDR2 FQNEAQ (reference sequence). V was clipped by 6 bases and J by 0 bases, with 11 bases between them. The CDR3 sequence is 14 residues long. This CDR3 reads CASRADTTNYGYTF. Written as DNA, the CDR3 is TGTGCCAGCAGGGCGGACACAACTAACTATGGCTACACCTTC. Full variable domain (remainder filled in from reference TRBV7-9 and TRBJ1-2): DTGVSQNPRHKITKRGQNVTFRCDPISEHNRLYWYRQTLGQGPEFLTYFQNEAQLEKSRLLSDRFSAERPKGSFSTLEIQRTEQGDSAMYLCASRADTTNYGYTFGSGTRLTVV.

V usage is TRBV25-1 and J usage is TRBJ1-2; D not certain. The CDR3 is 14 amino acids. Germline lookup yields CDR1 MGHDK and CDR2 SYGVNS. Trimming left V 2 bases short and J 6 bases short, with 13 bases between. The CDR3 loop reads CASSEGLGRDGYTF. CDR3 nucleotides: TGTGCCAGCAGTGAAGGACTTGGTCGAGATGGCTACACCTTC.

V and J are TRBV4-1 and TRBJ1-1; maybe TRBD1 (5 bases). CDR1 is MGHRA and CDR2 is YSYEKL in the germline V gene. The CDR3 totals 15 residues. Trimming pared 0 bases from V and 3 bases from J, leaving 11 bases between. The DNA for the CDR3 is TGCGCCAGCAGCCAAGATAAACGGGGGGACACTGAAGCTTTCTTT. As protein: CASSQDKRGDTEAFF.

This clone has just a few counts. The genes are TRBV12-3 or TRBV12-4 and TRBJ1-1; D unclear. V was trimmed by 7 bases and J by 1 base, leaving 10 bases between them. The CDR3 is 13 residues long. The CDR3 DNA follows: TGTGCCAGCACCACCGCCAAGAACACTGAAGCTTTCTTT. Protein: CASTTAKNTEAFF.

The chain recombines TRBV7-9 with TRBJ2-1; the D gene is possibly TRBD2 (5 bases). V lost 4 bases and J lost 7, with 17 bases in between. The germline gives CDR1 SEHNR, CDR2 FQNEAQ (reference sequence). The CDR3 totals 15 residues. The CDR3, as DNA: TGTGCCAGCAGCTCACCGGACTTCTCGGGTAATGAGCAGTTCTTC. Its protein is CASSSPDFSGNEQFF.

This clone was picked up one time. The V and J genes are TRBV6-9 and TRBJ1-3; maybe TRBD1 (6 bases). The CDR3 extends over 18 amino acids. Germline assignment: CDR1 MNHGY and CDR2 SVAAGI. The germline V and J ends were trimmed by 0 bases and 4 bases, with 19 bases remaining between them. Here the CDR3 reads CASSYSFRMRGRGNTIYF. The CDR3 coding sequence is TGTGCCAGCAGTTATTCGTTTAGGATGCGGGGGCGCGGAAACACCATATATTTT.

This rearrangement joins TRBV7-2 to TRBJ2-3; 8 bases map to TRBD2. The trim removed 2 bases at V and 10 bases at J, leaving 5 bases unmatched. Per germline, CDR1 SGHTA and CDR2 FQGNSA. The CDR3 is made up of 13 amino acids. The CDR3 here is CASSLNGRGAQYF. DNA for the CDR3: TGTGCCAGCAGCTTAAATGGGCGGGGGGCGCAGTATTTT.

The CDR3 loop is CAWRVLWGGEAFF. DNA of the CDR3: TGTGCCTGGAGGGTACTTTGGGGTGGTGAAGCTTTCTTT. V is TRBV30 and J is TRBJ1-1; D unclear. V dropped 3 bases and J dropped 7 bases, with 15 bases sitting between them. This CDR3 spans 13 amino acids. Germline V gene lookup returns CDR1 GTSNPN and CDR2 SVGIG (reference sequence).

The rearrangement uses TRBV19 and TRBJ2-7; D possibly corresponds to TRBD1 (5 bases). The CDR3 runs to 14 residues. V was clipped by 4 bases and J by 2 bases, with 12 bases between them. Germline V gene lookup returns CDR1 LNHDA and CDR2 SQIVND (reference sequence). CDR3 in amino acids: CASSTLDTPYEQYF. The CDR3 region has the DNA TGTGCCAGTAGTACCCTGGACACCCCCTACGAGCAGTACTTC.

The chain joins TRBV4-1 to TRBJ1-5, with 7 bases identical to TRBD1. With 3 bases clipped from V and 0 bases from J, the junction kept 20 bases outside the gene matches. The CDR3 has 21 amino acids. Germline V gene data show CDR1 as MGHRA and CDR2 as YSYEKL. The CDR3 coding sequence is TGCGCCAGCAGCCACCTAAACGGGACAGAAGCAGTTTGCAATAGCAATCAGCCCCAGCATTTT. Its translation is CASSHLNGTEAVCNSNQPQHF.

In regard to this clone: Other DNA sequences in this specimen translate into the identical CDR3. The CDR3 protein is CASSLLNQPQHF. CDR3 bases: TGTGCCAGCAGTTTACTGAATCAGCCCCAGCATTTT. The V gene is TRBV28, the J gene TRBJ1-5; no definite D call. Germline CDR1 MDHEN, CDR2 SYDVKM. The CDR3 totals 12 residues. The V end lost 2 bases, the J end lost 4 bases, and 3 bases lay between the germline ends.

This chain links TRBV2 with TRBJ1-6; D uncertain. Per the germline V gene, CDR1 is SNHLY and CDR2 is FYNNEI. CDR3 length equals 14 residues. V was trimmed by 3 bases and J by 4 bases, leaving 7 bases between them. The CDR3 region has the DNA TGTGCCAGCAGTGAGTTGGGATATAATTCACCCCTCCACTTT. Translation: CASSELGYNSPLHF.

This clone appeared a few times. This chain joins TRBV9 and TRBJ2-1; 14 bases are a match to TRBD2. Germline CDR1 reads SGDLS; CDR2 reads YYNGEE. This CDR3 contains 19 residues. V dropped 1 base and J dropped 5; count of bases not matched to a gene: 11. CDR3 coding DNA: TGTGCCAGCAGCGTAAGGGGACTAGCGGGGGCCTCGACCGACAATGAGCAGTTCTTC. Its protein is CASSVRGLAGASTDNEQFF.